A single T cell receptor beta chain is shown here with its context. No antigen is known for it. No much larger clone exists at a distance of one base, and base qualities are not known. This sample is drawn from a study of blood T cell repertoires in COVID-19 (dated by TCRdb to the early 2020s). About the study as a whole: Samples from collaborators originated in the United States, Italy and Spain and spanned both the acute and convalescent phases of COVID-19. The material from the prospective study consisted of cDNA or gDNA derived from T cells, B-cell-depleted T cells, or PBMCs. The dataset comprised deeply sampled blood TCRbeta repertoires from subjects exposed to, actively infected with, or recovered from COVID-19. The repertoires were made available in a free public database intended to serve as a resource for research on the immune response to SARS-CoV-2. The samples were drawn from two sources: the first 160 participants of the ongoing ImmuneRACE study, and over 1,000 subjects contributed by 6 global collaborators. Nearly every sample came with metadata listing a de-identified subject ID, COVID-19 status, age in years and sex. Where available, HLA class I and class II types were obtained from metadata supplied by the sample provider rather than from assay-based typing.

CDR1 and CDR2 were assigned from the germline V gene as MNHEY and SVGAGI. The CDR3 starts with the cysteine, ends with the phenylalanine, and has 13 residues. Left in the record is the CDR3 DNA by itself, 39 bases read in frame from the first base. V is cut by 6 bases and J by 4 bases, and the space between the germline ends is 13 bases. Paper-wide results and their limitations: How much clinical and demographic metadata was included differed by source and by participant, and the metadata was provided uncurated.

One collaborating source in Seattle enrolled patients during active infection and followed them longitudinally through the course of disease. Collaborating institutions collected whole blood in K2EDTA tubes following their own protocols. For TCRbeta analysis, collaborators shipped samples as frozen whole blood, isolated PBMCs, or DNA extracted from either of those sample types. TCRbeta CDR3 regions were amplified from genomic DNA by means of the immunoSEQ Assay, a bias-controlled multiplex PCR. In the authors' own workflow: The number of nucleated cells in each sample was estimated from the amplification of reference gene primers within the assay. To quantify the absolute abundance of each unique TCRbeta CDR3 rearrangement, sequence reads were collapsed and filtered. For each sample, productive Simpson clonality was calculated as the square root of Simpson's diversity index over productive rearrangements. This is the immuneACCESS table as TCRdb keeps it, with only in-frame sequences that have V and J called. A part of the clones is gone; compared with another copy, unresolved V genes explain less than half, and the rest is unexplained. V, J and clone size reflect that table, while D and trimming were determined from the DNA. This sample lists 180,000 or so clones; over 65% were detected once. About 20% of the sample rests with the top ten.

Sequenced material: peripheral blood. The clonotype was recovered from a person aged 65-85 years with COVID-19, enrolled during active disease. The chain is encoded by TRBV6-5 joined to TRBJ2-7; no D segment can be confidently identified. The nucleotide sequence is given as TGTGCCAGCAGAATGAACTTTGAATACGAGCAGTACTTC. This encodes CASRMNFEYEQYF.